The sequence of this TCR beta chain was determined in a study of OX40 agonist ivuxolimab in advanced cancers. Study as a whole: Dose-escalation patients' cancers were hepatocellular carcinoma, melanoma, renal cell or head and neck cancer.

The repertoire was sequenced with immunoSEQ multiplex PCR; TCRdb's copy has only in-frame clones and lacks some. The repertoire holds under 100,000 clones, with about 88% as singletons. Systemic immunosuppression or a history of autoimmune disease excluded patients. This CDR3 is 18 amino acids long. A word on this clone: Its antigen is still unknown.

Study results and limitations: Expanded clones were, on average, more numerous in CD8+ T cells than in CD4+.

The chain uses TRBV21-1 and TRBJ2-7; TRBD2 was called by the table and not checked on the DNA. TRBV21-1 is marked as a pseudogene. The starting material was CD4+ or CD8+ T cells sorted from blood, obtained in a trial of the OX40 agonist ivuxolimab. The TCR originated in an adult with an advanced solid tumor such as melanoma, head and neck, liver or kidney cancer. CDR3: CASSKKRFVFAQGYEQYF. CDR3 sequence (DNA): TGTGCCAGCAGCAAGAAGCGGTTTGTATTTGCCCAAGGCTACGAGCAGTACTTC.